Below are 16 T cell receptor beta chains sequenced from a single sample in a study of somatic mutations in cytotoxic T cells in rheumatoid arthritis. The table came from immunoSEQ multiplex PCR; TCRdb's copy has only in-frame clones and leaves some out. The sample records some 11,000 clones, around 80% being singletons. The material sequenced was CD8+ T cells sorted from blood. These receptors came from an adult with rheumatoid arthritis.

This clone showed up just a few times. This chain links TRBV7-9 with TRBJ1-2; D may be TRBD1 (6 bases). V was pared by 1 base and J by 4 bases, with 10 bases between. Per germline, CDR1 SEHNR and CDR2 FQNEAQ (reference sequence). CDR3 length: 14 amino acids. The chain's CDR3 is CASSLGEGGYGYTF. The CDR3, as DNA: TGTGCCAGCAGCTTAGGAGAAGGGGGCTATGGCTACACCTTC. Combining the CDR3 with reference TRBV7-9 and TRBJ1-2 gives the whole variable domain DTGVSQNPRHKITKRGQNVTFRCDPISEHNRLYWYRQTLGQGPEFLTYFQNEAQLEKSRLLSDRFSAERPKGSFSTLEIQRTEQGDSAMYLCASSLGEGGYGYTFGSGTRLTVV.

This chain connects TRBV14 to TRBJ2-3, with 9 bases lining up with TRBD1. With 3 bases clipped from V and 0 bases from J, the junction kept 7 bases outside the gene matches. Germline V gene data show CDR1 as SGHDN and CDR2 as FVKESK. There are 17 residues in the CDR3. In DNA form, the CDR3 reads TGTGCCAGCAGCCAGTACAGGGGGCCATCTAGCACAGATACGCAGTATTTT. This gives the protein CASSQYRGPSSTDTQYF.

The CDR3 DNA reads TGTGCCAGCAGCCAAGGGGACGGGGGGCGCTGGCTCGAGCAGTACTTC. Protein sequence: CASSQGDGGRWLEQYF. The chain couples TRBV14 to TRBJ2-7; possible D gene TRBD2, 7 bases. Trimming pared 1 base from V and 6 bases from J, leaving 19 bases between. CDR1 is SGHDN, CDR2 FVKESK, per germline. The length of the CDR3 is 16 residues.

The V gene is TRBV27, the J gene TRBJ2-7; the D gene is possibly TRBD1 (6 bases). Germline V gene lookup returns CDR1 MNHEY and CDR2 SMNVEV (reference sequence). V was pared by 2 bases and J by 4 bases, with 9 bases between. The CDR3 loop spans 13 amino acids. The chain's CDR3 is CASSLRGQYEQYF. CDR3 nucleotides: TGTGCCAGCAGTTTAAGAGGACAGTACGAGCAGTACTTC.

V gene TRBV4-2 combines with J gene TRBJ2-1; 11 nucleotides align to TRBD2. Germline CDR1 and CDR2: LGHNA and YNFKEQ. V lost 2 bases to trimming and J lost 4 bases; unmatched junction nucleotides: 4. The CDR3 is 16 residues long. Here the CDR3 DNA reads TGTGCCAGCAGCCAAATAGCGGGGGGGGATTACAATGAGCAGTTCTTC. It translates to CASSQIAGGDYNEQFF.

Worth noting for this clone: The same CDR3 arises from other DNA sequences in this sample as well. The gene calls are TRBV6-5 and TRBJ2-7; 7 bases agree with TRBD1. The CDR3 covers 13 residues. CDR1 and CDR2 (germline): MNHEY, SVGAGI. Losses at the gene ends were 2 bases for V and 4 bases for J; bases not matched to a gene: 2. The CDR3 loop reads CASSYAGGYEQYF. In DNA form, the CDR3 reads TGTGCCAGCAGTTACGCAGGGGGTTACGAGCAGTACTTC.

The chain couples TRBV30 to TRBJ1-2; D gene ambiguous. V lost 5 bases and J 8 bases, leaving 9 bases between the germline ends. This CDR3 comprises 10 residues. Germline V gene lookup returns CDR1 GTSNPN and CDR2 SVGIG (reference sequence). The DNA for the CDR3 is TGTGCCTGGGGGCCTGGGGGCTACACCTTC. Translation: CAWGPGGYTF.

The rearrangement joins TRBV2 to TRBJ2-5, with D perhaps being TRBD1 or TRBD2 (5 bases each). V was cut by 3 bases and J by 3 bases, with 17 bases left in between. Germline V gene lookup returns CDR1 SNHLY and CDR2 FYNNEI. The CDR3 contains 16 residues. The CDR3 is CASSEGVGGPKETQYF. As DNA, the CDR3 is TGTGCCAGCAGTGAGGGGGTGGGCGGGCCGAAAGAGACCCAGTACTTC.

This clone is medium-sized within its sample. This chain's CDR3 is CASSQDLWDKVGELFF. The DNA of the CDR3 is TGTGCCAGCAGCCAAGACCTGTGGGACAAGGTCGGGGAGCTGTTTTTT. The chain has TRBV4-2 and TRBJ2-2; D possibly corresponds to TRBD1 (6 bases). In germline, CDR1 is LGHNA, CDR2 YNFKEQ. CDR3 length: 16 amino acids. V was trimmed by 0 bases and J by 7 bases, leaving 15 bases between them.

In DNA, the CDR3 is TGTGCCAGTAGTCCGCCCGGGGTGGGACAGGGAGCAGATACGCAGTATTTT. Its protein product is CASSPPGVGQGADTQYF. The chain carries TRBV19 and TRBJ2-3; 9 nucleotides align to TRBD1. Germline CDR1 and CDR2: LNHDA and SQIVND (reference sequence). The J segment lost 4 bases and the V segment lost 5 bases, leaving 13 bases of the junction unmatched. The CDR3 extends over 17 amino acids.

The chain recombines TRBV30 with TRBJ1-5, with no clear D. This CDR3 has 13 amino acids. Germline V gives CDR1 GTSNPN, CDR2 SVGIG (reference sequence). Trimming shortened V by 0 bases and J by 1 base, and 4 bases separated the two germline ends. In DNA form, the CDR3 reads TGTGCCTGGAGTGTACACAGCAATCAGCCCCAGCATTTT. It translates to CAWSVHSNQPQHF.

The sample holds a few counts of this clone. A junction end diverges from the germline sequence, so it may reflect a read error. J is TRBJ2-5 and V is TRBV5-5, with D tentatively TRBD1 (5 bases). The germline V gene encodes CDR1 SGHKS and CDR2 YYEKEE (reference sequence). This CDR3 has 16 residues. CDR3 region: CASSQDFWGDQETQYF. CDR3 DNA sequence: TGCGCCAGCAGCCAAGATTTTTGGGGCGACCAAGAGACCCAGTACTTC.

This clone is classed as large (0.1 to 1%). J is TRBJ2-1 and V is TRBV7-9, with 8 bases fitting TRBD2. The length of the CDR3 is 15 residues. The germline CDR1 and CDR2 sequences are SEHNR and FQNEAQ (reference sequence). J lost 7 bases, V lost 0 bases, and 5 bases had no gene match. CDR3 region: CASSLAWGGGNEQFF. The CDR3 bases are TGTGCCAGCAGCTTAGCGTGGGGCGGGGGGAATGAGCAGTTCTTC. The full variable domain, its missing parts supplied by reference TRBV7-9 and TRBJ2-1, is DTGVSQNPRHKITKRGQNVTFRCDPISEHNRLYWYRQTLGQGPEFLTYFQNEAQLEKSRLLSDRFSAERPKGSFSTLEIQRTEQGDSAMYLCASSLAWGGGNEQFFGPGTRLTVL.

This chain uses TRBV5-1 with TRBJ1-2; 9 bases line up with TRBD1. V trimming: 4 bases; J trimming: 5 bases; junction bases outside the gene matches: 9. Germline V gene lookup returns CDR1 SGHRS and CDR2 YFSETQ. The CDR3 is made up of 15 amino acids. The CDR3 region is CASSPGTGLGYGYTF. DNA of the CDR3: TGCGCCAGCAGCCCCGGGACAGGGCTTGGGTATGGCTACACCTTC.

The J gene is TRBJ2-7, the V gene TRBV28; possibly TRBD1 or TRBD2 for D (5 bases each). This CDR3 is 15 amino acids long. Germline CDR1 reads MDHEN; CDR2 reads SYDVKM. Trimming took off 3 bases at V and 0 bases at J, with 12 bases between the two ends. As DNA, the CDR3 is TGTGCCAGCAGTTTGGGGGTTTTGAGCTCCTACGAGCAGTACTTC. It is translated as CASSLGVLSSYEQYF.

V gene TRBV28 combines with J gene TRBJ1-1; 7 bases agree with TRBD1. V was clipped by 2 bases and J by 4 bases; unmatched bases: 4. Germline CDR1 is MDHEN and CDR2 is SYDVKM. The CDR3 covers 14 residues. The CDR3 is CASSLLTGATEAFF. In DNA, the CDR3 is TGTGCCAGCAGTTTACTTACAGGGGCCACTGAAGCTTTCTTT.